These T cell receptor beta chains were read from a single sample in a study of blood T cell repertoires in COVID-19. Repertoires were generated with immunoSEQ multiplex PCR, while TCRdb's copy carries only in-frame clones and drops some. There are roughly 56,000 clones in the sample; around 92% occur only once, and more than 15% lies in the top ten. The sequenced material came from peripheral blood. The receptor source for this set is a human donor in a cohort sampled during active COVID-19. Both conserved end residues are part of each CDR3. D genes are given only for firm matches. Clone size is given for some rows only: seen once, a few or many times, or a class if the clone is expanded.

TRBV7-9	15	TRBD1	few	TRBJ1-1	CASSLIFRQGTEAFF	TGTGCCAGCAGCTTAATTTTCCGACAGGGGACTGAAGCTTTCTTT
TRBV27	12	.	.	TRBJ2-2	CASTANTGELFF	TGTGCCAGCACAGCGAACACCGGGGAGCTGTTTTTT
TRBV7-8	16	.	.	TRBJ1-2	CASSLPQGGGNYGYTF	TGTGCCAGCAGCTTACCCCAGGGAGGAGGGAACTATGGCTACACCTTC
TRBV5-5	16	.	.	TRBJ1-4	CASSLAPEGVNEKLFF	TGTGCCAGCAGCTTGGCCCCAGAGGGGGTTAATGAAAAACTGTTTTTT
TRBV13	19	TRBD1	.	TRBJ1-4	CASSSRVWQGARVSEKLFF	TGTGCCAGCAGCTCAAGGGTATGGCAGGGGGCGCGAGTTTCTGAAAAACTGTTTTTT
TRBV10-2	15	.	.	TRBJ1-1	CASTSDRLMNTEAFF	TGCGCCAGCACTTCAGACAGATTGATGAACACTGAAGCTTTCTTT
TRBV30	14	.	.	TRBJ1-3	CAWSVTGEAWTIYF	TGTGCCTGGAGTGTCACAGGCGAAGCGTGGACCATATATTTT
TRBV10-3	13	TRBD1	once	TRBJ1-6	CAIAGTGNSPLHF	TGTGCCATCGCCGGGACAGGGAATTCACCCCTCCACTTT
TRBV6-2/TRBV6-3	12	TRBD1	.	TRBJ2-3	CASSNRGQTQYF	TGTGCCAGCAGCAACAGGGGGCAGACGCAGTATTTT
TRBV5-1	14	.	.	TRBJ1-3	CASSLAGVGNTIYF	TGCGCCAGCAGCTTGGCAGGGGTTGGAAACACCATATATTTT
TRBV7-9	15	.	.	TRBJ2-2	CASSLVEPRTGELFF	TGTGCCAGCAGCTTAGTGGAGCCGCGCACCGGGGAGCTGTTTTTT
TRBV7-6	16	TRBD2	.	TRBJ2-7	CASSPITGGGPYEQYF	TGTGCCAGCAGCCCGATTACGGGCGGGGGGCCCTACGAGCAGTACTTC
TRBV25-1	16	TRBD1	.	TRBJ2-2	CASSGRTGWNTGELFF	TGTGCCAGCAGTGGTCGGACAGGATGGAACACCGGGGAGCTGTTTTTT
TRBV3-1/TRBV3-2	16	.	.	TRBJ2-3	CASSRGRGGFTDTQYF	TGTGCCAGCAGCCGGGGCAGGGGAGGGTTCACAGATACGCAGTATTTT
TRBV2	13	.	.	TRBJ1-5	CASSQGRGQPQHF	TGTGCCAGCAGTCAGGGGAGAGGTCAGCCCCAGCATTTT
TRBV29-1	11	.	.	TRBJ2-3	CSVVRGDTQYF	TGCAGCGTTGTACGAGGAGATACGCAGTATTTT
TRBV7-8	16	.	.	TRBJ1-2	CASSLEAGQALYGYTF	TGTGCCAGCAGCTTAGAGGCAGGGCAGGCTCTGTACGGCTACACCTTC
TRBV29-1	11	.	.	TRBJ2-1	CSVGSYNEQFF	TGCAGCGTTGGTAGCTACAATGAGCAGTTCTTC
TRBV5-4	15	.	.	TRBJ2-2	CASSWGGLFPRELFF	TGTGCCAGCAGCTGGGGGGGCCTGTTCCCCCGGGAGCTGTTTTTT
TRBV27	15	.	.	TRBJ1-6	CASSPRGAWNSPLHF	TGTGCCAGCAGCCCCCGGGGAGCGTGGAATTCACCCCTCCACTTT
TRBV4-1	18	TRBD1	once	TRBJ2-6	CASSRSGQGEGGANVLTF	TGCGCCAGCAGTCGATCAGGACAGGGGGAAGGTGGGGCCAACGTCCTGACTTTC
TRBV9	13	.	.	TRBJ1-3	CASSAPGGNTIYF	TGTGCCAGCAGCGCCCCCGGGGGAAACACCATATATTTT
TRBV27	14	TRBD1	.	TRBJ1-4	CASSSTTGFEKLFF	TGTGCCAGCAGTTCAACGACAGGGTTTGAAAAACTGTTTTTT
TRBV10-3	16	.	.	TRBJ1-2	CAISPLDRPYNYGYTF	TGTGCCATCAGCCCCCTAGACCGACCATATAACTATGGCTACACCTTC
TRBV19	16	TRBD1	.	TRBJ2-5	CASSIDKTGNGETQYF	TGTGCCAGTAGTATAGACAAGACAGGGAATGGAGAGACCCAGTACTTC
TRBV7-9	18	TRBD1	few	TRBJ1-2	CASSQTGGTRPKLYGYTF	TGTGCCAGCAGTCAGACAGGGGGCACCCGCCCCAAACTCTATGGCTACACCTTC
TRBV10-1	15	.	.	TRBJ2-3	CASSESGVATDTQYF	TGCGCCAGCAGTGAGTCAGGCGTAGCTACAGATACGCAGTATTTT
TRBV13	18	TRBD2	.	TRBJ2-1	CASSLGVLAGGPRNEQFF	TGTGCCAGCAGCTTAGGCGTCCTAGCGGGGGGGCCTAGGAATGAGCAGTTCTTC
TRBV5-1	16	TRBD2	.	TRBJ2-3	CASRLTSGEVRDTQYF	TGCGCCAGCAGGTTGACTAGCGGGGAGGTCAGGGATACGCAGTATTTT
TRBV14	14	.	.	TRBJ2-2	CASSQDYYTGELFF	TGTGCCAGCAGCCAAGACTACTACACCGGGGAGCTGTTTTTT
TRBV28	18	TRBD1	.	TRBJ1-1	CASSLDRGSWGSNTEAFF	TGTGCCAGCAGTTTGGACAGGGGGTCCTGGGGCTCGAACACTGAAGCTTTCTTT
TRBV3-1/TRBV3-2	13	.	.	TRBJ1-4	CASSQDHKGSLFF	TGTGCCAGCAGCCAAGATCATAAAGGGAGTCTGTTTTTT